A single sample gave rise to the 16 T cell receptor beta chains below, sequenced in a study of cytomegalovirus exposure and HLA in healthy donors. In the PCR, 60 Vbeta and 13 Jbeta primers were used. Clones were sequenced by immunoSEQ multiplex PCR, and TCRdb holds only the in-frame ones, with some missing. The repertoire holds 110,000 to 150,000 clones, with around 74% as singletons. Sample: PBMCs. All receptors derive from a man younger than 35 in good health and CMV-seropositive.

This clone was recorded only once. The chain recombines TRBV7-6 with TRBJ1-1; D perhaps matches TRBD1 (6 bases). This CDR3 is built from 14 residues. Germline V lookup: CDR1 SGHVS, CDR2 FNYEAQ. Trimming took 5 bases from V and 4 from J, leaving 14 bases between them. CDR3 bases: TGTGCCAGCAGCCAAGAACAGGGACCCACTGAAGCTTTCTTT. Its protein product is CASSQEQGPTEAFF.

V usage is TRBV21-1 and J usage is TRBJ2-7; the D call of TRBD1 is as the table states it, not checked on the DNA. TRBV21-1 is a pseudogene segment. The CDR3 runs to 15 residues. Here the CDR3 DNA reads TGTGCCAGCAGCAAGTTTGAACAGGGGGCCCACGAGCAGTACTTC. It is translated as CASSKFEQGAHEQYF.

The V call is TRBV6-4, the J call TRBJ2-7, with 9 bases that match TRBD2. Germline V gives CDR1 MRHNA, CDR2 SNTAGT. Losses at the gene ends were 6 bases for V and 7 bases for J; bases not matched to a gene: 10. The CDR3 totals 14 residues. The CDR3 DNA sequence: TGTGCCAGCAGCGAGGCGGGAGGGCCGAGTGAGCAGTACTTC. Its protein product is CASSEAGGPSEQYF.

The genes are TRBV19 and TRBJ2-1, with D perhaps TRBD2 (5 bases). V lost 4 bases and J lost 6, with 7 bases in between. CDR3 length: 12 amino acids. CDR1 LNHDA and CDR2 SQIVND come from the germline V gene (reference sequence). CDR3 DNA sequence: TGTGCCAGTAGTAAGGACTCCAATGAGCAGTTCTTC. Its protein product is CASSKDSNEQFF.

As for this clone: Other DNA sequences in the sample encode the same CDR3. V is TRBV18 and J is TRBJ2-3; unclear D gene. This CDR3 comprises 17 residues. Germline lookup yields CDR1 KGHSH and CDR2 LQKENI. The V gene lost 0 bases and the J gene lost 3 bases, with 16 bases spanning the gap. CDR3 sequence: CASSPPYGSASTDTQYF. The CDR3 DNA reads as TGTGCCAGCTCACCACCCTACGGGTCCGCTAGTACAGATACGCAGTATTTT.

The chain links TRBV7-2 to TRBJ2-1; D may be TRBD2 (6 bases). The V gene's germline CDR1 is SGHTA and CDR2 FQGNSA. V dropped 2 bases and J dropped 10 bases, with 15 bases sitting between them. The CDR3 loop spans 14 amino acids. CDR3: CASSLKAGSGEQFF. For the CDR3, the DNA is TGTGCCAGCAGCTTAAAGGCGGGGTCAGGGGAGCAGTTCTTC.

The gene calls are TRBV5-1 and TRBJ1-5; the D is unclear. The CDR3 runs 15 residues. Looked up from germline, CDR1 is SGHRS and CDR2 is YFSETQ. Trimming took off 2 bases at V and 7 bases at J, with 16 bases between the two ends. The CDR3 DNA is TGCGCCAGCAGCTTTTTGCCCGGGGAAGACCAGCCCCAGCATTTT. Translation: CASSFLPGEDQPQHF.

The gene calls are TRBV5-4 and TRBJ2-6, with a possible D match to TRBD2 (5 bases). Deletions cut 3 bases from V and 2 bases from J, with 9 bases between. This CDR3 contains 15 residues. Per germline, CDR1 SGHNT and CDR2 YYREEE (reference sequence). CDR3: CASSSRVAGANVLTF. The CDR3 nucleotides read TGTGCCAGCAGCTCGCGGGTTGCTGGGGCCAACGTCCTGACTTTC. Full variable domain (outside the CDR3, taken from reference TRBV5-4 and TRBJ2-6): ETGVTQSPTHLIKTRGQQVTLRCSSQSGHNTVSWYQQALGQGPQFIFQYYREEENGRGNFPPRFSGLQFPNYSSELNVNALELDDSALYLCASSSRVAGANVLTFGAGSRLTVL.

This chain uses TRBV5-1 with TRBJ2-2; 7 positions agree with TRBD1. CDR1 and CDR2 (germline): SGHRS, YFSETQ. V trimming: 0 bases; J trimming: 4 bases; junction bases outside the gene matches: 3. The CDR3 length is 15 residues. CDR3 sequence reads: CASSLVGDSTGELFF. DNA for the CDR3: TGCGCCAGCAGCTTGGTAGGGGACAGCACCGGGGAGCTGTTTTTT.

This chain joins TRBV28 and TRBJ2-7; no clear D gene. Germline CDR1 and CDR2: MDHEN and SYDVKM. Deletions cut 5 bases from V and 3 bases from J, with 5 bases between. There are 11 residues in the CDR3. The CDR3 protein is CASSHGYEQYF. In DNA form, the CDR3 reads TGTGCCAGCAGTCACGGCTACGAGCAGTACTTC. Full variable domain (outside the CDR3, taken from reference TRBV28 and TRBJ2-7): DVKVTQSSRYLVKRTGEKVFLECVQDMDHENMFWYRQDPGLGLRLIYFSYDVKMKEKGDIPEGYSVSREKKERFSLILESASTNQTSMYLCASSHGYEQYFGPGTRLTVT.

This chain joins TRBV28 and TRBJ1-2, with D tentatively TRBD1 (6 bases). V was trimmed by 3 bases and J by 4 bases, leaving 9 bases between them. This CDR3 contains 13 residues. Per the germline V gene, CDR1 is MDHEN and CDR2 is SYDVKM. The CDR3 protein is CASSLDSFYGYTF. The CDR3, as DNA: TGTGCCAGCAGTTTGGACAGCTTCTATGGCTACACCTTC.

CDR3 sequence reads: CASTEAGLARAGELFF. In DNA, the CDR3 is TGTGCCAGCACCGAGGCTGGATTAGCCCGGGCCGGGGAGCTGTTTTTT. The chain employs TRBV7-9 and TRBJ2-2; D gene uncertain. The CDR3 runs to 16 residues. V was pared by 7 bases and J by 6 bases, with 21 bases between. The germline V gene has CDR1 SEHNR and CDR2 FQNEAQ (reference sequence).

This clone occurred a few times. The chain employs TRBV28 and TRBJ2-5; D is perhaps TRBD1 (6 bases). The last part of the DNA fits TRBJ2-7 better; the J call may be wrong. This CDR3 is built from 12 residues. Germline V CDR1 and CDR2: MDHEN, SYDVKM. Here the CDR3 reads CASTTQGLEQYF. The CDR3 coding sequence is TGTGCCAGCACCACACAGGGCCTCGAGCAGTACTTC.

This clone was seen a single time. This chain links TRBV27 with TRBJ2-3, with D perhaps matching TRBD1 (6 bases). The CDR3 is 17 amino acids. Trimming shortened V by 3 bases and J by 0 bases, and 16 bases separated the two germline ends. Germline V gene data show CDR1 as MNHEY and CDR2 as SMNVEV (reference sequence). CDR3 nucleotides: TGTGCCAGCAGTTTTTTGGGGACACAGACTAGCACAGATACGCAGTATTTT. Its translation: CASSFLGTQTSTDTQYF.

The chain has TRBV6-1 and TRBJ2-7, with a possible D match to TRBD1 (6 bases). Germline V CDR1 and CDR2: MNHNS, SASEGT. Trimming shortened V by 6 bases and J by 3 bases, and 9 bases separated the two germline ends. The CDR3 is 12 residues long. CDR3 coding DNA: TGTGCCAGCAGCCTGACAGGCTACGAGCAGTACTTC. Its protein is CASSLTGYEQYF.

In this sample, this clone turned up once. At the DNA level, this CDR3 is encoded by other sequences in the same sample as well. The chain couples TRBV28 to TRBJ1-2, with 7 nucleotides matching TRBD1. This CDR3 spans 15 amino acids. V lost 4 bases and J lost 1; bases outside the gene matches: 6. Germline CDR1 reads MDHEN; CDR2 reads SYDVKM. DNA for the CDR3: TGTGCCAGCAGTTCTCCGGGACAGATTAACTATGGCTACACCTTC. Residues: CASSSPGQINYGYTF.